This T cell receptor beta chain was identified in a study of cytomegalovirus exposure and HLA in healthy donors (dated by TCRdb to about 2017). Regarding the complete study: According to a later analysis, one platform produced both the 100 to 150 validation repertoires and the approximately 600 repertoires of the first cohort. To predict cytomegalovirus infection status, the study brought together high-throughput TCR immunosequencing, statistical association of individual TCRs with disease status, and machine learning. The study was designed to test whether signatures of past pathogen exposure could be identified by cataloging public T cell receptors. A separate validation cohort of roughly 120 different subjects was used in addition to the roughly 700-subject first cohort. Study-level results and caveats: All 120 or so repertoires were used to score co-occurrence in the validation cohort in a later analysis, because that analysis had no HLA typing for the cohort. The study gave a list of 150 to 200 TCR beta chains associated with cytomegalovirus. In vitro tests confirmed that a few of the cytomegalovirus-associated TCR beta chains recognize cytomegalovirus antigens. In both the original and validation cohorts, the classifier was reported to diagnose cytomegalovirus status with high specificity and sensitivity. It was suggested by the authors that the approach could potentially be generalized to other disease states and immunological phenotypes. In a later analysis, TCRs clustered in the first cohort were found to also tend to co-occur in the 130 or so validation repertoires, with 85% to 95% of cluster scores above 0. Across donors, most TCR sequences were observed very rarely, whereas some public TCRs were present in many individuals.

The V end loses 3 bases and the J end loses 2 bases, and a stretch of 8 bases separates them. From cysteine to phenylalanine, the CDR3 is 13 amino acids long. The CDR3 DNA has 39 bases and is translated from base 1. CDR1 SGHTA and CDR2 FQGNSA were looked up in the germline V gene. Separate from the approximately 730-subject first cohort, the validation cohort of around 130 subjects was the group to which the donors belonged. Receptor libraries were prepared by the immunoSEQ multiplex PCR assay. Per the source publication's procedure: A statistical classification framework was built for diagnosing cytomegalovirus status from the catalog of TCR beta chain sequences. This immuneACCESS table, as held by TCRdb, lists in-frame sequences with V and J called but not all clones. Of the missing ones, under half trace to an unresolved V gene in checked studies; the others have no known cause. D and trimming come from the DNA, and the V and J calls and clone size come from that table. Counted in this sample were about 220,000 clones; 85% to 90% of them appeared once. The leading ten clones occupy around 3% of the sample.

Of note for this clone: The target of this receptor is not known. Base qualities are not provided; no much larger clone lies one nucleotide away.

The origin of this receptor is a woman between 18 and 29 years old in good health and CMV-seronegative. Sequencing was carried out using PBMCs. In this chain, TRBV7-2 is recombined with TRBJ2-7; the D gene is perhaps TRBD1, on 6 matching bases. The CDR3 protein is CASSFDRTYEQYF. The base sequence is TGTGCCAGCAGCTTTGACAGGACCTACGAGCAGTACTTC.